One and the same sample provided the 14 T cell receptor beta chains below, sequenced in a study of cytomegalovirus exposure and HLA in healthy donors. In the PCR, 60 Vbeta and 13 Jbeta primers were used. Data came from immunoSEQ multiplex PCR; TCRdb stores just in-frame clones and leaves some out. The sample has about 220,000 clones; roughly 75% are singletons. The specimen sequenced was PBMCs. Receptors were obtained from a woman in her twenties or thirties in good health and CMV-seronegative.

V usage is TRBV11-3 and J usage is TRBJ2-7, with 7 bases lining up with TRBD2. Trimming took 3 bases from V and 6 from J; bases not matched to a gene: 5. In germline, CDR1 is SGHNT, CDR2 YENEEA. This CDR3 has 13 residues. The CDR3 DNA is TGTGCCAGCAGCTTGACTAGCCTCGGCGAGCAGTACTTC. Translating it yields CASSLTSLGEQYF.

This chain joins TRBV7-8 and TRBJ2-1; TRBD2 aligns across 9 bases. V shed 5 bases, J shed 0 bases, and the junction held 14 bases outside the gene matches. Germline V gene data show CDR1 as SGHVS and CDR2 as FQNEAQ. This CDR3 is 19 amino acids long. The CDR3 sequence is CASSPSPASGTRSYNEQFF. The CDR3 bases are TGTGCCAGCAGCCCAAGCCCGGCTAGCGGGACCCGCTCCTACAATGAGCAGTTCTTC.

As DNA, the CDR3 is TGTGCCAGCACTCCAACGACTTTTCAAGAGACCCAGTACTTC. It yields the protein CASTPTTFQETQYF. The chain carries TRBV6-5 and TRBJ2-5; D is unresolved. This CDR3 has 14 residues. Germline CDR1 MNHEY, CDR2 SVGAGI. Trimming pared 7 bases from V and 2 bases from J, leaving 14 bases between.

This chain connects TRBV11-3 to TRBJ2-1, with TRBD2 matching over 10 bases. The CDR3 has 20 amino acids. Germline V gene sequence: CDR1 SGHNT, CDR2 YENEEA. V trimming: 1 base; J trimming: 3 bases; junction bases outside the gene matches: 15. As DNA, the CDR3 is TGTGCCAGCAGCTTAGTTAGTGTGACTAGCGGGCAGAGCTACTACAATGAGCAGTTCTTC. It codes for CASSLVSVTSGQSYYNEQFF.

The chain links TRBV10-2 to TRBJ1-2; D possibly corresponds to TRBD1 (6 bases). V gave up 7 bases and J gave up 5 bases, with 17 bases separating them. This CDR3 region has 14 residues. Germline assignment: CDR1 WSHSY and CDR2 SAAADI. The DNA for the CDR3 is TGCGCCAGCACCTCACCGGGGGGCAATTATGGCTACACCTTC. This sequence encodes CASTSPGGNYGYTF.

For the CDR3, the DNA is TGTGCCAGCAGCCTTAGGACAGACACTGAAGCTTTCTTT. Protein product: CASSLRTDTEAFF. The chain links TRBV9 to TRBJ1-1; a weak D match, TRBD1 (6 bases). Per germline, CDR1 SGDLS and CDR2 YYNGEE. The CDR3 has 13 residues. The V gene lost 4 bases and the J gene lost 3 bases, with 10 bases spanning the gap.

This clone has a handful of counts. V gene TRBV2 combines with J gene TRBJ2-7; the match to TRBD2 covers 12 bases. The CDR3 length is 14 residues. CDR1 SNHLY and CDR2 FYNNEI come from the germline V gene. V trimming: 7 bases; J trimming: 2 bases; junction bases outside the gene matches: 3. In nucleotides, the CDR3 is TGTGCCAGCAACCCTAGCGGGAGGGCCTACGAGCAGTACTTC. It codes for CASNPSGRAYEQYF. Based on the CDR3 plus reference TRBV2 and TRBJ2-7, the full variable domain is EPEVTQTPSHQVTQMGQEVILRCVPISNHLYFYWYRQILGQKVEFLVSFYNNEISEKSEIFDDQFSVERPDGSNFTLKIRSTKLEDSAMYFCASNPSGRAYEQYFGPGTRLTVT.

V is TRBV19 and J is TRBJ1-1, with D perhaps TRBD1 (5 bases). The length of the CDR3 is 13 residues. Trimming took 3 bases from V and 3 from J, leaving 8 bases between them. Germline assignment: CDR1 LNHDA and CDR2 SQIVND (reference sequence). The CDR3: CASSITGDTEAFF. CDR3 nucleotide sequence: TGTGCCAGTAGTATTACGGGGGACACTGAAGCTTTCTTT.

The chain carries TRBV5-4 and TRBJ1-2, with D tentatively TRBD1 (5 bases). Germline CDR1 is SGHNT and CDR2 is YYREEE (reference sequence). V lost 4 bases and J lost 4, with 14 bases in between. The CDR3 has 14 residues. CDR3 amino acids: CASSQERGTYGYTF. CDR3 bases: TGTGCCAGCAGCCAAGAGCGGGGCACCTATGGCTACACCTTC.

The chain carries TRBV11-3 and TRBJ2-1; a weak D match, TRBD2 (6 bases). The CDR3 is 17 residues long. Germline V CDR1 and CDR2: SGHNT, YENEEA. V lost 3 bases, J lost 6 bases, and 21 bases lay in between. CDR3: CASSFSPKGTYPNEQFF. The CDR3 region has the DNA TGTGCCAGCAGCTTCTCCCCAAAAGGGACTTACCCCAATGAGCAGTTCTTC.

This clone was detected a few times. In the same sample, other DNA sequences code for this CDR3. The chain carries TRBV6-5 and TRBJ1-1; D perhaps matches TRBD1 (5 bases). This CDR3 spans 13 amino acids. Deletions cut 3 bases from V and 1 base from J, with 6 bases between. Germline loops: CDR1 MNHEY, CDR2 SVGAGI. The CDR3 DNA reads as TGTGCCAGCAGTTATCAGGGGAACACTGAAGCTTTCTTT. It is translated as CASSYQGNTEAFF.

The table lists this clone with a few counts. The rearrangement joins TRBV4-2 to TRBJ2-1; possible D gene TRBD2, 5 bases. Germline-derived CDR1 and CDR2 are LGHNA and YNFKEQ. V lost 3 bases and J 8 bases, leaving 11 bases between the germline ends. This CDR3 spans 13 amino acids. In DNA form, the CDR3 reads TGTGCCAGCAGCCACGATGAGAGGGATGAGCAGTTCTTC. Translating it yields CASSHDERDEQFF.

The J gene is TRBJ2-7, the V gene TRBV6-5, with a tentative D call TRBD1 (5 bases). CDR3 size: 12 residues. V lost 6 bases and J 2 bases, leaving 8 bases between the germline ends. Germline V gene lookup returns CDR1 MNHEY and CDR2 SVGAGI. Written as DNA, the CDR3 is TGTGCCAGCAGCGGACAACCCTACGAGCAGTACTTC. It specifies CASSGQPYEQYF.

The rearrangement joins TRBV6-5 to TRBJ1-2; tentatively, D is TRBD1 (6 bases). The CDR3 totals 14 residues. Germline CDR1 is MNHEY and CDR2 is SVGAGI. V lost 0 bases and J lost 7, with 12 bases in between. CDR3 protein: CASSYSGTNTGYTF. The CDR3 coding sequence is TGTGCCAGCAGTTACTCAGGGACAAACACTGGCTACACCTTC.